A single sample is the source of the 10 T cell receptor beta chains below, sequenced in a study of regulatory T cells in long-lasting Graves disease. Arm-PCR of CDR3 regions and iRepertoire HTBI primers were used to build TCR beta libraries. TCRdb called the multiplex PCR reads again in MiXCR, with one record for every CDR3 protein. The data contain 350,000 to 550,000 distinct CDR3 sequences, 14% of them singletons. Time point defined: newly diagnosed GD, antithyroid drugs for less than 3 months. The TCR library was prepared using RNA isolated from PBMCs. The same sample was also studied in work on T cells in Graves' hyperthyroidism and ophthalmopathy.

Specimen: peripheral blood mononuclear cells (PBMCs), collected at new diagnosis, from a patient treated with antithyroid drugs. The source is a woman in her fifties or sixties with Graves disease.

This clonotype was recorded many times. This chain joins TRBV30 and TRBJ2-2; D assignment may be TRBD1 or TRBD2 (6 bases each). From germline, CDR1 is GTSNPN and CDR2 SVGIG (reference sequence). This CDR3 is built from 18 residues. The V end was cut by 3 bases, the J end by 0 bases, with 20 bases between. The CDR3 spells CAWSGGGFGASNTGELFF. The CDR3, as DNA: TGTGCCTGGAGCGGAGGGGGTTTTGGGGCCTCGAACACCGGGGAGCTGTTTTTT.

This clonotype appeared many times. DNA of the CDR3: TGTGCCAGCACGAACGGCGGGGGAGCCGGGGAGCTGTTTTTT. Amino acid sequence: CASTNGGGAGELFF. The V gene is TRBV28, the J gene TRBJ2-2, with 7 bases identical to TRBD2. Trimming took 7 bases from V and 6 from J; bases not matched to a gene: 8. The CDR3 contains 14 residues. The germline gives CDR1 MDHEN, CDR2 SYDVKM.

This clonotype was observed many times. This rearrangement joins TRBV6-5 to TRBJ2-1; 14 bases map to TRBD2. CDR3 length equals 19 residues. The J segment lost 0 bases and the V segment lost 4 bases, leaving 8 bases of the junction unmatched. Germline loops: CDR1 MNHEY, CDR2 SVGAGI. The CDR3 bases are TGTGCCAGCAGTTCGACGGGACTAGCGGGGGTTAGCTCCTACAATGAGCAGTTCTTC. Residues: CASSSTGLAGVSSYNEQFF.

This clonotype was found many times. This chain connects TRBV11-1 to TRBJ1-1; D is ambiguous. Trimming removed 3 bases from V and 3 bases from J, with 8 bases in between. The V gene's germline CDR1 is SGHAT and CDR2 FQDESV (reference sequence). This CDR3 contains 13 residues. The CDR3, as DNA: TGTGCCAGCAGCTTCGGGCGGTACACTGAAGCTTTCTTT. Its protein product is CASSFGRYTEAFF.

Remarks on this clonotype: This may be a read error, as it is one base from a much larger clone. V gene TRBV3-1 combines with J gene TRBJ1-2, with D unresolved. The CDR3 covers 15 residues. Looked up from germline, CDR1 is LGHDT and CDR2 is YNNKEL (reference sequence). The CDR3 loop reads CASGQDFENLYGYTF. DNA for the CDR3: TGTGCCAGCGGCCAAGATTTTGAGAATCTCTATGGCTACACCTTC.

In its sample, this clonotype was seen many times. The chain joins TRBV3-1 to TRBJ1-5, with a possible D match to TRBD1 (5 bases). This CDR3 has 14 residues. The germline V gene has CDR1 LGHDT and CDR2 YNNKEL (reference sequence). The V and J ends lost 2 bases and 2 bases respectively, with 7 bases between them. The CDR3 protein is CASSQQGGNQPQHF. CDR3 bases: TGTGCCAGCAGCCAACAAGGGGGCAATCAGCCCCAGCATTTT.

This clonotype showed up just a few times. This rearrangement joins TRBV28 to TRBJ2-5, with TRBD2 matching 15 bases. Germline assignment: CDR1 MDHEN and CDR2 SYDVKM. The CDR3 loop spans 18 amino acids. With V trimmed by 2 bases and J by 4 bases, 8 bases remained unmatched. The CDR3 bases are TGTGCCAGCAGTTTACCGACCTGGACTAGCGGGAGGGTAGAGACCCAGTACTTC. Residues: CASSLPTWTSGRVETQYF. The full variable domain, rest sourced from reference TRBV28 and TRBJ2-5, is DVKVTQSSRYLVKRTGEKVFLECVQDMDHENMFWYRQDPGLGLRLIYFSYDVKMKEKGDIPEGYSVSREKKERFSLILESASTNQTSMYLCASSLPTWTSGRVETQYFGPGTRLLVL.

This clonotype was seen at least ten times. This chain connects TRBV28 to TRBJ1-5, with 7 positions matching TRBD1. Trimming took 5 bases from V and 4 from J; bases not matched to a gene: 11. The CDR3 is 16 residues long. Germline V gives CDR1 MDHEN, CDR2 SYDVKM. The CDR3 spells CASSDLDRVMNQPQHF. The CDR3 DNA is TGTGCCAGCAGTGACCTCGACAGGGTGATGAATCAGCCCCAGCATTTT.

This clonotype showed up many times. This chain uses TRBV20-1 with TRBJ2-1, with D perhaps TRBD1 or TRBD2 (5 bases each). V was pared by 0 bases and J by 5 bases, with 8 bases between. Germline V CDR1 and CDR2: DFQATT, SNEGSKA (reference sequence). The CDR3 consists of 13 residues. The chain's CDR3 is CSARDWGNNEQFF. CDR3 DNA: TGCAGTGCTAGAGATTGGGGGAACAATGAGCAGTTCTTC.

The gene calls are TRBV12-3 or TRBV12-4 and TRBJ1-6, with D tentatively TRBD1 (6 bases). V shed 8 bases and J shed 7 bases, with 15 bases lying between them. The CDR3 runs 14 residues. The CDR3 protein is CASWAGTPNSPLHF. The CDR3 DNA is TGTGCCAGCTGGGCCGGGACACCAAATTCACCCCTCCACTTT.